What follows is one T cell receptor beta chain and its context. What it recognizes is unknown. This CDR3 has 14 amino acids. The ends lost 5 bases at V and 4 bases at J; junction bases unmatched: 3. Germline values: CDR1 MDHEN, CDR2 SYDVKM. The primer mix had 60 Vbeta and 13 Jbeta primers. Measured with immunoSEQ multiplex PCR; TCRdb has only the in-frame clones, and not every one. The sample holds roughly 130,000 clones, 50% to 75% seen once. This sample was included in a study of cytomegalovirus exposure and HLA in healthy donors. Study in general: Genotyping showed 81% of almost 400 donors falling in the Caucasian-associated ancestry cluster.

Findings of the study overall: It was reported in a later analysis that an Asian-associated ancestry cluster showed fewer N-insertions than the approximately 670-donor mean. Accounts indicate the classifier identified cytomegalovirus status with strong specificity and sensitivity.

This chain connects TRBV28 to TRBJ1-5; TRBD1 matches 9 bases. The specimen was PBMCs. The sequence derives from a middle-aged woman in good health and CMV-seropositive. The CDR3, as DNA: TGTGCCAGCAGTGAGGGACAGGGTAATCAGCCCCAGCATTTT. This sequence encodes CASSEGQGNQPQHF.